Listed below are T cell receptor beta chains from one sample, sequenced in a study of blood T cells in healthy people across ages. TCRdb re-derived calls from the 5' RACE reads in MiXCR, one entry per CDR3 protein. The sample lists about 590,000 distinct CDR3 sequences, approximately 30% occurring once. The sequencing sample was made of blood. These receptors all stem from an elderly woman in good health. Both conserved end residues are part of each CDR3. The D gene is left open where the match is weak. Expanded clones are given a class, and other clones once, few, many or no size at all.

D gene	V gene	clone size	J gene	CDR3 DNA	CDR3 protein
-	TRBV9	many	TRBJ2-1	TGTGCCAGCAGCGCCAAGGGACTCTCCTACAATGAGCAGTTCTTC	CASSAKGLSYNEQFF
-	TRBV21-1	-	TRBJ1-1	TGTGCCAGCAGCCCATTCCCCGGGGATGCTTTCTTT	CASSPFPGDAFF
-	TRBV7-9	-	TRBJ1-1	TGTGCCAGCCGGGGGTCCAGGAACACTGAAGCTTTCTTT	CASRGSRNTEAFF
-	TRBV7-9	few	TRBJ1-2	TGTGCCAGCAGCTTCGAAGGGGTGGCGAGTGGCTACACCTTC	CASSFEGVASGYTF
-	TRBV7-9	-	TRBJ2-3	TGTGCCAGCAGCTTCCTAGCCTCTAGCACAGATACGCAGTATTTT	CASSFLASSTDTQYF
TRBD1	TRBV7-7	many	TRBJ2-1	TGTGCCAGCAGCCCTCGGACAGGGTACAATGAGCAGTTCTTC	CASSPRTGYNEQFF
TRBD2	TRBV20-1	many	TRBJ2-5	TGCAGTGCTAGCCCGGGACTAGCAGGGGAGGTGTACTTC	CSASPGLAGEVYF
-	TRBV2	many	TRBJ2-7	TGTGCCAGCACCACCGGGGGGCAGATCGACGAGCAGTACTTC	CASTTGGQIDEQYF
-	TRBV28	few	TRBJ1-5	TGTGCCAGCAAGAATTCCAATCCGAGCAATCAGCCCCAGCATTTT	CASKNSNPSNQPQHF
-	TRBV15	few	TRBJ1-6	TGTGCCACCAGCATTAACAGGGATTCACCCCTCCACTTT	CATSINRDSPLHF
-	TRBV30	-	TRBJ1-1	TGTGCCTGGAGCGACCCGCGTTGGTGTAGCGCTGAAGCTTTCTTT	CAWSDPRWCSAEAFF
TRBD2	TRBV7-7	-	TRBJ2-7	TGTGCCAGCAGCTCGGGACTAGCGGGGGGCCTTGTCTCCTACAATGAGCAGTACTTC	CASSSGLAGGLVSYNEQYF
-	TRBV9	few	TRBJ1-6	TGTGCCAGCAGCGTATCGGGTTTAGAATCACCCCTCCACTTT	CASSVSGLESPLHF
TRBD2	TRBV6-2/TRBV6-3	-	TRBJ2-1	TGTGCCAGCAGCAGCAACAGGCTAGCGGCCTACAATGAGCAGTTCTTC	CASSSNRLAAYNEQFF
TRBD1	TRBV2	many	TRBJ1-5	TGTGCCAGCAGGATGACAGGGGGCAATCAGCCCCAGCATTTT	CASRMTGGNQPQHF
-	TRBV9	few	TRBJ2-6	TGTGCCAGCAGCGCTGATTGGGTAGTCTCTGGGGCCAACGTCCTGACTTTC	CASSADWVVSGANVLTF
-	TRBV25-1	-	TRBJ1-2	TGTGCCAGCAGGGGGCAGCCGGGGTATGGCTACACCTTC	CASRGQPGYGYTF
-	TRBV7-2	many	TRBJ2-1	TGTGCCAGCAGCTTCCCCGGGGGCAATGAGCAGTTCTTC	CASSFPGGNEQFF
TRBD1	TRBV7-2	-	TRBJ2-7	TGTGCCACCAGTCTATTCGGACAGGGGGGGTACAATGAGCAGTACTTC	CATSLFGQGGYNEQYF
TRBD1	TRBV27	many	TRBJ1-6	TGTGCCAGCAAGTCCGATCGGGACAGAGACTCCTATAATTCACCCCTCCACTTT	CASKSDRDRDSYNSPLHF
-	TRBV6-1	-	TRBJ1-4	TGTGCCAGCAGTTCCCGTTTCATTGAAAAACTGTTTTTT	CASSSRFIEKLFF
TRBD2	TRBV7-2	-	TRBJ2-3	TGTGCCAGCAGCTTAACTCTAGCGGGGGGGCCGGGAGATACGCAGTATTTT	CASSLTLAGGPGDTQYF
TRBD1	TRBV29-1	many	TRBJ2-3	TGCAGCGTTGAAGGAAACAGGGGCCAGGAGACAGATACGCAGTATTTT	CSVEGNRGQETDTQYF
-	TRBV3-1	-	TRBJ1-5	TGTGCCAGCAGCCACGGGGGGGGTCAGCCCCTGCATTTT	CASSHGGGQPLHF
TRBD1	TRBV5-1	-	TRBJ1-2	TGCGCCAGCAGCTTGGCGTGGCAGGGGGCGTCTTCCAATAACTATGGCTACACCTTC	CASSLAWQGASSNNYGYTF
-	TRBV2	few	TRBJ1-2	TGTGCCAGCAGTGAACAGGGCCTCGTTAGCTATGGCTACACCTTC	CASSEQGLVSYGYTF
TRBD1	TRBV5-1	few	TRBJ1-1	TGCGCCAGCAGCTTTGGGACAGGGGGCTTTTGGAGTTCTGAAGCTTTCTTT	CASSFGTGGFWSSEAFF
TRBD1	TRBV7-9	many	TRBJ2-3	TGTGCCAGCAGCTTAACAACCGGGACAGGGGGCACAGATACGCAGTATTTT	CASSLTTGTGGTDTQYF
TRBD2	TRBV27	many	TRBJ2-5	TGTGCCAGCAGCATCTTCGGGGCTAGCGGAAGAGAGACCCAGTACTTC	CASSIFGASGRETQYF
TRBD2	TRBV7-8	few	TRBJ2-1	TGTGCCAGCAGCAGACCGGGACTAGCGGGGGGCCGCTCCTACAATGAGCAGTTCTTC	CASSRPGLAGGRSYNEQFF
-	TRBV7-2	many	TRBJ2-1	TGTGCCAGCAGCTTGTTAGCCTATGAGCAGTTCTTC	CASSLLAYEQFF
-	TRBV6-1	-	TRBJ1-1	TGTGCCAGCAGTGAATTCAGTAGCCAAATGAACACTGAAGCTTTCTTT	CASSEFSSQMNTEAFF
-	TRBV5-1	many	TRBJ2-1	TGCGCCAGCAGCTACGAGACTAGTTGGGAGCAGTTCTTC	CASSYETSWEQFF
-	TRBV5-1	-	TRBJ1-2	TGCGCCAGCAGCTTGAAGCAGGCAGACTATGGCTACACCTTC	CASSLKQADYGYTF
TRBD1	TRBV6-5	few	TRBJ1-1	TGTGCCAGCAGCCGGGACAGGGTGTACACTGAAGCTTTCTTT	CASSRDRVYTEAFF